The 28 T cell receptor beta chains below all came from one sample that was sequenced in a study of blood T cell repertoires in COVID-19. The repertoire was sequenced with immunoSEQ multiplex PCR; TCRdb's copy has only in-frame clones and lacks some. The repertoire has approximately 88,000 clones, roughly 80% of them found once; the top ten carry 15% to 20%. The sequenced sample consisted of peripheral blood. The receptors were sampled from an elderly woman with acute or convalescent COVID-19.

J is TRBJ2-3 and V is TRBV10-3; 7 nucleotides line up with TRBD2. V was clipped by 2 bases and J by 1 base; unmatched bases: 9. The CDR3 totals 17 residues. Looked up from germline, CDR1 is ENHRY and CDR2 is SYGVKD. The CDR3 DNA reads as TGTGCCATCAGTGAGGGACTAGTGACCCCTGGCACAGATACGCAGTATTTT. This encodes CAISEGLVTPGTDTQYF.

The V call is TRBV6-6, the J call TRBJ2-7; possible D gene TRBD2, 6 bases. Germline V gives CDR1 MNHNY, CDR2 SVGAGI (reference sequence). The CDR3 covers 13 residues. V dropped 8 bases and J dropped 3 bases, with 14 bases sitting between them. This chain's CDR3 is CASGGGVNYEQYF. CDR3 sequence (DNA): TGTGCCAGCGGAGGCGGGGTAAACTACGAGCAGTACTTC.

This clone showed up just once. This chain joins TRBV15 and TRBJ2-1; TRBD2 matches at 8 bases. The J segment lost 6 bases and the V segment lost 3 bases, leaving 4 bases of the junction unmatched. This CDR3 has 14 amino acids. Per the germline V gene, CDR1 is LNHNV and CDR2 is YYDKDF (reference sequence). CDR3 nucleotides: TGTGCCACCAGCAGCCCTGGGACTAGCAATGAGCAGTTCTTC. Amino acids: CATSSPGTSNEQFF.

CDR3 sequence reads: CASSDGGAQETQYF. The CDR3 DNA follows: TGTGCCAGCAGTGACGGGGGAGCTCAAGAGACCCAGTACTTC. V gene TRBV2 combines with J gene TRBJ2-5, with D perhaps TRBD2 (6 bases). The V and J ends lost 3 bases and 2 bases respectively, with 10 bases between them. There are 14 residues in the CDR3. Germline CDR1 and CDR2: SNHLY and FYNNEI. Variable domain in full (rest from reference TRBV2 and TRBJ2-5): EPEVTQTPSHQVTQMGQEVILRCVPISNHLYFYWYRQILGQKVEFLVSFYNNEISEKSEIFDDQFSVERPDGSNFTLKIRSTKLEDSAMYFCASSDGGAQETQYFGPGTRLLVL.

The chain joins TRBV5-4 to TRBJ2-5, with 8 bases fitting TRBD2. Per germline, CDR1 SGHNT and CDR2 YYREEE (reference sequence). Losses at the gene ends were 4 bases for V and 2 bases for J; bases not matched to a gene: 7. The CDR3 is 15 amino acids. CDR3 residues: CASSQGTSGQETQYF. The CDR3 DNA sequence: TGTGCCAGCAGCCAAGGAACTAGCGGACAAGAGACCCAGTACTTC.

This clone was detected a few times. The chain combines TRBV5-1 with TRBJ2-7; 10 bases line up with TRBD1. The CDR3 sequence is 15 residues long. Per the germline V gene, CDR1 is SGHRS and CDR2 is YFSETQ. V dropped 4 bases and J dropped 5; count of bases not matched to a gene: 9. The chain's CDR3 is CASSIPGDRGHEQYF. DNA for the CDR3: TGCGCCAGCAGCATACCCGGGGACAGGGGACACGAGCAGTACTTC.

This sequence joins TRBV2 and TRBJ1-4; the D is unclear. V lost 5 bases to trimming and J lost 4 bases, with 11 bases between them. Germline V gives CDR1 SNHLY, CDR2 FYNNEI. The CDR3 runs to 14 residues. The CDR3 reads CASSRTESNEKLFF. The CDR3 DNA is TGTGCCAGCAGTAGAACAGAAAGTAATGAAAAACTGTTTTTT.

J is TRBJ2-5 and V is TRBV5-1, with D possibly matching TRBD2 (5 bases). Germline V gene lookup returns CDR1 SGHRS and CDR2 YFSETQ. The V end lost 1 base, the J end lost 2 bases, and 9 bases lay between the germline ends. The CDR3 spans 14 residues. CDR3 DNA: TGCGCCAGCAGCTTGCTGGGCGGGCAAGAGACCCAGTACTTC. Translation gives CASSLLGGQETQYF.

This clone has at least ten counts. The V call is TRBV5-5, the J call TRBJ2-1; the match to TRBD2 covers 11 bases. The V gene end was trimmed by 0 bases and the J gene end by 7 bases; junction bases not matched to a gene: 6. The germline CDR1 and CDR2 sequences are SGHKS and YYEKEE (reference sequence). The CDR3 runs 16 residues. In nucleotides, the CDR3 is TGTGCCAGCAGCTTGGGGGAACTAGCGGGAGCGAATGAGCAGTTCTTC. Encoded protein: CASSLGELAGANEQFF.

The chain couples TRBV4-1 to TRBJ2-5; TRBD2 agrees at 14 bases. Germline loops: CDR1 MGHRA, CDR2 YSYEKL. This CDR3 comprises 18 residues. J gave up 7 bases and V 0 bases, and 10 bases lay outside the gene matches. This CDR3 is CASSQDLIKGLAGATQYF. DNA for the CDR3: TGCGCCAGCAGCCAAGATCTAATTAAGGGACTAGCGGGGGCGACCCAGTACTTC.

The chain uses TRBV7-8 and TRBJ2-2; a weak D match, TRBD2 (6 bases). Trimming left V 8 bases short and J 2 bases short, with 12 bases between. The CDR3 has 14 residues. Germline loops: CDR1 SGHVS, CDR2 FQNEAQ. The CDR3 nucleotides are TGTGCCAGCGGGGCGGGACCAAACACCGGGGAGCTGTTTTTT. This translates into CASGAGPNTGELFF.

This clone occurred a few times. This rearrangement joins TRBV18 to TRBJ1-1; 7 bases align to TRBD1. CDR1 is KGHSH, CDR2 LQKENI, per germline. Unmatched junction bases numbered 4, after V lost 1 base and J lost 8 bases. The CDR3 contains 13 residues. CDR3 in amino acids: CASSPQEGAEAFF. DNA for the CDR3: TGTGCCAGCTCACCACAGGAGGGGGCGGAAGCTTTCTTT.

The chain employs TRBV5-1 and TRBJ1-4; 12 nucleotides agree with TRBD1. The germline gives CDR1 SGHRS, CDR2 YFSETQ. The CDR3 is made up of 15 amino acids. With 4 bases clipped from V and 6 bases from J, the junction kept 4 bases outside the gene matches. CDR3 region: CASSPGQGAYEKLFF. CDR3 DNA sequence: TGCGCCAGCAGCCCGGGACAGGGGGCTTATGAAAAACTGTTTTTT.

The chain recombines TRBV18 with TRBJ2-5, with 10 bases that match TRBD2. The junction had 5 bases not matched to a gene; V was cut back by 2 bases and J by 5 bases. CDR1 is KGHSH, CDR2 LQKENI, per germline. The CDR3 spans 15 residues. The CDR3 DNA is TGTGCCAGCTCACCAGAGCGGGGGGGCCTGGAGACCCAGTACTTC. Its protein product is CASSPERGGLETQYF. The whole variable domain, filled in from reference TRBV18 and TRBJ2-5, reads NAGVMQNPRHLVRRRGQEARLRCSPMKGHSHVYWYRQLPEEGLKFMVYLQKENIIDESGMPKERFSAEFPKEGPSILRIQQVVRGDSAAYFCASSPERGGLETQYFGPGTRLLVL.

The rearrangement uses TRBV3-1 (or the pseudogene TRBV3-2) and TRBJ2-5; 9 nucleotides match TRBD1. This CDR3 region has 15 residues. The V gene end was trimmed by 1 base and the J gene end by 3 bases; junction bases not matched to a gene: 3. Germline assignment: CDR1 LGHDT and CDR2 YNNKEL (reference sequence). The CDR3 region has the DNA TGTGCCAGCAGCCAAGGGGACAGGGTCGAAGAGACCCAGTACTTC. The encoded protein is CASSQGDRVEETQYF.

In nucleotides, the CDR3 is TGTGCCAGCCCGAAGGACAGGGAAGGCTATGGCTACACCTTC. It yields the protein CASPKDREGYGYTF. The chain recombines TRBV2 with TRBJ1-2, with TRBD1 identical over 8 bases. This CDR3 comprises 14 residues. CDR1 is SNHLY and CDR2 is FYNNEI in the germline V gene. Germline trimming cut 8 bases from V and 4 bases from J; bases unmatched to any gene: 9.

The genes are TRBV7-9 and TRBJ2-5; possible D gene TRBD2, 7 bases. CDR1 is SEHNR, CDR2 FQNEAQ, per germline (reference sequence). The CDR3 extends over 14 amino acids. V lost 6 bases to trimming and J lost 5 bases, with 16 bases between them. The CDR3 DNA follows: TGTGCCAGCAGTTGGGGGGGCGCGAAGGAGACCCAGTACTTC. Encoded protein: CASSWGGAKETQYF.

The genes are TRBV5-1 and TRBJ2-1, with D tentatively TRBD1 (6 bases). This CDR3 comprises 15 residues. Germline-derived CDR1 and CDR2 are SGHRS and YFSETQ. V lost 0 bases and J lost 2, with 9 bases in between. CDR3 nucleotides: TGCGCCAGCAGCTTGGCAGCAGGGGCCTACAATGAGCAGTTCTTC. Its translation is CASSLAAGAYNEQFF.

The chain employs TRBV29-1 and TRBJ2-7; 7 nucleotides match TRBD1. Germline V gives CDR1 SQVTM, CDR2 ANQGSEA. The CDR3 loop spans 15 amino acids. V shed 6 bases, J shed 4 bases, and the junction held 15 bases outside the gene matches. CDR3 region: CSVEGPRGGRYEQYF. CDR3 sequence (DNA): TGCAGCGTCGAGGGGCCTCGAGGGGGCCGTTACGAGCAGTACTTC.

The rearrangement links TRBV11-2 to TRBJ1-2; D call uncertain. The CDR3 runs 13 residues. Germline V CDR1 and CDR2: SGHAT, FQNNGV. The germline V and J ends were trimmed by 2 bases and 8 bases, with 12 bases remaining between them. For the CDR3, the DNA is TGTGCCAGCAGCTTATCGAGCGGACCGGGCTACACCTTC. Its translation is CASSLSSGPGYTF.

The chain links TRBV19 to TRBJ2-3; TRBD2 is a possible D gene (5 bases). Germline assignment: CDR1 LNHDA and CDR2 SQIVND (reference sequence). This CDR3 spans 14 amino acids. The V end lost 4 bases, the J end lost 0 bases, and 8 bases lay between the germline ends. CDR3 coding DNA: TGTGCCAGTAGTACTGGACTCAGCACAGATACGCAGTATTTT. This gives the protein CASSTGLSTDTQYF.

The chain has TRBV2 and TRBJ2-3; TRBD2 matches 7 bases. Germline V gene lookup returns CDR1 SNHLY and CDR2 FYNNEI. The CDR3 covers 15 residues. V lost 4 bases and J lost 1; bases outside the gene matches: 5. The CDR3 DNA follows: TGTGCCAGCAGTGTATTAGCGGGCCGCACAGATACGCAGTATTTT. Translating it yields CASSVLAGRTDTQYF.

Points on this clone: Germline and junction disagree at one end, which may indicate a read error. The rearrangement links TRBV5-4 to TRBJ1-1; 9 bases match TRBD1. CDR1 is SGHNT and CDR2 is YYREEE in the germline V gene (reference sequence). This CDR3 is built from 15 residues. The CDR3 here is CASTLDRGVYTEAFF. CDR3 DNA: TGTGCCAGCACCTTGGACAGGGGCGTGTACACTGAAGCTTTCTTT.

The V call is TRBV3-1 (or the pseudogene TRBV3-2), the J call TRBJ2-7; TRBD2 might be the D (5 bases). V was clipped by 5 bases and J by 3 bases, with 17 bases between them. The CDR3 is 15 amino acids. The germline gives CDR1 LGHDT, CDR2 YNNKEL (reference sequence). CDR3 region: CASSSWETAGYEQYF. Here the CDR3 DNA reads TGTGCCAGCAGCAGCTGGGAGACGGCGGGCTACGAGCAGTACTTC.

This clone appeared a few times. V is TRBV5-5 and J is TRBJ1-1; D uncertain. Trimming left V 3 bases short and J 1 base short, with 7 bases between. CDR1 and CDR2 from the germline V gene are SGHKS and YYEKEE (reference sequence). The CDR3 runs 13 residues. CDR3 in DNA: TGTGCCAGCAGCTCACAGACGAACACTGAAGCTTTCTTT. Protein: CASSSQTNTEAFF. Filled out from reference TRBV5-5 and TRBJ1-1, the complete variable domain reads DAGVTQSPTHLIKTRGQQVTLRCSPISGHKSVSWYQQVLGQGPQFIFQYYEKEERGRGNFPDRFSARQFPNYSSELNVNALLLGDSALYLCASSSQTNTEAFFGQGTRLTVV.

V gene TRBV29-1 combines with J gene TRBJ2-3, with 9 bases fitting TRBD2. The CDR3 length is 14 residues. Germline V gene lookup returns CDR1 SQVTM and CDR2 ANQGSEA. V was pared by 4 bases and J by 5 bases, with 7 bases of the junction left unmatched. CDR3 sequence: CSVGIAGGLDTQYF. The CDR3 DNA is TGCAGCGTTGGAATTGCGGGGGGGCTAGATACGCAGTATTTT.

This clone was detected only a few times. The chain is built from TRBV15 and TRBJ1-4; TRBD1 matches at 9 bases. The ends lost 5 bases at V and 8 bases at J; junction bases unmatched: 9. Germline CDR1 reads LNHNV; CDR2 reads YYDKDF (reference sequence). The CDR3 totals 15 residues. The DNA of the CDR3 is TGTGCCACCAGCGTGCAACAGGGGGCAGGCGAAAAACTGTTTTTT. It yields the protein CATSVQQGAGEKLFF.

This clone has only one observation. The chain combines TRBV6-1 with TRBJ1-1; D is unclear. V was trimmed by 2 bases and J by 8 bases, leaving 18 bases between them. This CDR3 comprises 15 residues. From germline, CDR1 is MNHNS and CDR2 SASEGT. The CDR3 DNA follows: TGTGCCAGCAGTGAATTAGGAGCGACTATTGCGGAAGCTTTCTTT. It is translated as CASSELGATIAEAFF.